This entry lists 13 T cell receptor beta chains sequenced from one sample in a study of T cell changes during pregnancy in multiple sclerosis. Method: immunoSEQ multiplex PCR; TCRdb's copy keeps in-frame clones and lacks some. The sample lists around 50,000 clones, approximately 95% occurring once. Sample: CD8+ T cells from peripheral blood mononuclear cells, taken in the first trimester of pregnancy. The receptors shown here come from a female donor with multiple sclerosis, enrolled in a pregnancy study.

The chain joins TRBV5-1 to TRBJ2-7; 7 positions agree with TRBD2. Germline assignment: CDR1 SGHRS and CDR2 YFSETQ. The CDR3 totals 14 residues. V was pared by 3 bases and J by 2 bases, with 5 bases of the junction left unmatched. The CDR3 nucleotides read TGCGCCAGCAGCTGGCCTAGCGGAACCTACGAGCAGTACTTC. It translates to CASSWPSGTYEQYF.

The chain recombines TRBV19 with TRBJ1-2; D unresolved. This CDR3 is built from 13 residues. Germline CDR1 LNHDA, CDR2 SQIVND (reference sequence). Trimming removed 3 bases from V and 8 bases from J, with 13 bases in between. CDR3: CASSMGGGSGYTF. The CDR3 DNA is TGTGCCAGTAGTATGGGCGGAGGGAGCGGCTACACCTTC.

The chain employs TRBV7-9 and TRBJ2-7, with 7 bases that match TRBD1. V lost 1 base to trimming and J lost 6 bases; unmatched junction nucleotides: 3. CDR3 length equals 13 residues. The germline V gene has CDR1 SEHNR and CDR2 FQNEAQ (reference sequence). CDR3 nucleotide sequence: TGTGCCAGCAGCTTAGGACAGGGCATCGAGCAGTACTTC. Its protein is CASSLGQGIEQYF.

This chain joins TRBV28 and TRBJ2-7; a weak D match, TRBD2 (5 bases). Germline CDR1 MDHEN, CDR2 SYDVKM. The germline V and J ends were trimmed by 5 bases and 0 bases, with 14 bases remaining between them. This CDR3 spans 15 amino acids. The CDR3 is CASSPRGPLSYEQYF. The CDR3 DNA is TGTGCCAGCAGTCCCCGAGGGCCCCTCTCCTACGAGCAGTACTTC.

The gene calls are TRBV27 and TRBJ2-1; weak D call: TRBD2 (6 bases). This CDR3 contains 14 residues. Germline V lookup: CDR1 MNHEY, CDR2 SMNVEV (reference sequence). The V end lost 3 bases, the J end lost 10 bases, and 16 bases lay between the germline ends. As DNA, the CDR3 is TGTGCCAGCAGTTTCGGGGAGGTATCGTTAGAGCAGTTCTTC. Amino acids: CASSFGEVSLEQFF.

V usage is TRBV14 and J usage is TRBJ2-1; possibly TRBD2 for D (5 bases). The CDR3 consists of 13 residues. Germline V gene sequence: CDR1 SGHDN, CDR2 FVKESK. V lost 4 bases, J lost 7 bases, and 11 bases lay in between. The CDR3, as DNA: TGTGCCAGCAGCCCCCGGGGTACAAATGAGCAGTTCTTC. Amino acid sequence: CASSPRGTNEQFF.

The CDR3 reads CASSPDSRSGNEQFF. CDR3 sequence (DNA): TGTGCCAGCAGCCCCGACAGCCGAAGTGGCAATGAGCAGTTCTTC. This rearrangement joins TRBV9 to TRBJ2-1, with D perhaps matching TRBD1 (5 bases). There are 15 residues in the CDR3. Trimming removed 4 bases at V and 6 bases at J, with 17 bases between. In germline, CDR1 is SGDLS, CDR2 YYNGEE.

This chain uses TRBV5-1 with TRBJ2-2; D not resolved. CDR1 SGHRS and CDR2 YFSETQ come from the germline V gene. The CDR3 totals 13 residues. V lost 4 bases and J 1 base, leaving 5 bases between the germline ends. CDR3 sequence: CASSPGNTGELFF. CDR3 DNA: TGCGCCAGCAGCCCAGGGAACACCGGGGAGCTGTTTTTT.

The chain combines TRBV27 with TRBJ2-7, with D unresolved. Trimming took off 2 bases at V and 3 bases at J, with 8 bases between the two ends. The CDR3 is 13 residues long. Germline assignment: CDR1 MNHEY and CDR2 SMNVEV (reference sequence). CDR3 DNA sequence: TGTGCCAGCAGTTTAAAACTGAACTACGAGCAGTACTTC. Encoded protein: CASSLKLNYEQYF.

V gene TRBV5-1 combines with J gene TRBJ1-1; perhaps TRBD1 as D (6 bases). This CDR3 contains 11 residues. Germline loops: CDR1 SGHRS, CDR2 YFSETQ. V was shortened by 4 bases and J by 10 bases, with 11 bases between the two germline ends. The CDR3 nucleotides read TGCGCCAGCAGCGGGGGCCCAACAGCTTTCTTT. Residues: CASSGGPTAFF.

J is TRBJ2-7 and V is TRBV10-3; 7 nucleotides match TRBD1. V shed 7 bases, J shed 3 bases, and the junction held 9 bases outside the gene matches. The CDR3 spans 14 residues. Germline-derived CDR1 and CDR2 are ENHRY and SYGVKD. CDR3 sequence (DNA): TGTGCCATCACCCAGGGACAGACAAACTACGAGCAGTACTTC. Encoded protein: CAITQGQTNYEQYF.

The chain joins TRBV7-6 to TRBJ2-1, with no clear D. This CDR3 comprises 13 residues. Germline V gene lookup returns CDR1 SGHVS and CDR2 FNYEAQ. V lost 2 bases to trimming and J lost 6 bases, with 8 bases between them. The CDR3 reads CASSLSLANEQFF. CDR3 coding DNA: TGTGCCAGCAGCTTAAGTCTGGCCAATGAGCAGTTCTTC.

The CDR3 DNA is TGTGCCAGCAGCCTAGGAAGGGAGTACGAGCAGTACTTC. It specifies CASSLGREYEQYF. This sequence joins TRBV5-4 and TRBJ2-7; possible D gene TRBD2, 5 bases. V lost 4 bases, J lost 4 bases, and 12 bases lay in between. The CDR3 sequence is 13 residues long. Germline-derived CDR1 and CDR2 are SGHNT and YYREEE (reference sequence).